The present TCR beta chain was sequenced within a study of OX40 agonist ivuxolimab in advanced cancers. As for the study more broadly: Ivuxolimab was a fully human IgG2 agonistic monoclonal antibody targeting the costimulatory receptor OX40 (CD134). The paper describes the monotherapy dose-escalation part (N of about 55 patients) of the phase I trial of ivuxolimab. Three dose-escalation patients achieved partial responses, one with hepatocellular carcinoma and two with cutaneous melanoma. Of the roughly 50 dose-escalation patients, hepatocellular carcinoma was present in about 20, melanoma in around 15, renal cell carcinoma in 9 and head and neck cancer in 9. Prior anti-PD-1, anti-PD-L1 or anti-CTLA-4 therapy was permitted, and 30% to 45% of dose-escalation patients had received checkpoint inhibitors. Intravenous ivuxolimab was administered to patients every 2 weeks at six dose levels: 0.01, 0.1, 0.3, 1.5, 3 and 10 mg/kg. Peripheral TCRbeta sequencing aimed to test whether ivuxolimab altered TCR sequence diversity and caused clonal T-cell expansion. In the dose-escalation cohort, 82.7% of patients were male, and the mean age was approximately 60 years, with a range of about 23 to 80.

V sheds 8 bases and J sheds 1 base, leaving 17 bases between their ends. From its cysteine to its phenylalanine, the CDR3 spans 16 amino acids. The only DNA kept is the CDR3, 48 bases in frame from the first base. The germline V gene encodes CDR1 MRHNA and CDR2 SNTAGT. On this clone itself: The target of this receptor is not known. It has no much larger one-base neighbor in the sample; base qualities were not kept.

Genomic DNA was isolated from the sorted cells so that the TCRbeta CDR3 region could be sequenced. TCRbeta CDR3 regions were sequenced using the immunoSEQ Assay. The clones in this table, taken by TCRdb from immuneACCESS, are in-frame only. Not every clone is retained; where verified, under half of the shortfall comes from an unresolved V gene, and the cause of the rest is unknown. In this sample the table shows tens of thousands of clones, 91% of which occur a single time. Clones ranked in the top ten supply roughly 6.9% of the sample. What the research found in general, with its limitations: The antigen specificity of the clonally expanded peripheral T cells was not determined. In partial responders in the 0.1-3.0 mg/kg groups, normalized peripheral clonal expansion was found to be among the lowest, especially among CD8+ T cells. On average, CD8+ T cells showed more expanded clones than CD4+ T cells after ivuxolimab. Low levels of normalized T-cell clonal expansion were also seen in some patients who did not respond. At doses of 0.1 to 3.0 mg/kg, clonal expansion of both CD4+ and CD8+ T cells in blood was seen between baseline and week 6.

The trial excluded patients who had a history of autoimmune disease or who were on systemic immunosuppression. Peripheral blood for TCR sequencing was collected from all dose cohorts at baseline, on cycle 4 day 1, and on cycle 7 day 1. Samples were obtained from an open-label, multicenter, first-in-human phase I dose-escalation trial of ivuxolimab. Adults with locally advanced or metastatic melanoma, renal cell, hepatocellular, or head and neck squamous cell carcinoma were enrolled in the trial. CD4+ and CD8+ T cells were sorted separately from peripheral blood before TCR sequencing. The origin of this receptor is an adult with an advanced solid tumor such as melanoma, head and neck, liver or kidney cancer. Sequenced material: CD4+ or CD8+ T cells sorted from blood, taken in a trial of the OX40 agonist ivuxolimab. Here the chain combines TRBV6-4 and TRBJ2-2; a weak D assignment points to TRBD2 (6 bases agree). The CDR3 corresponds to CASSPRASVNTGELFF. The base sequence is TGTGCCAGCTCCCCAAGGGCTAGCGTGAACACCGGGGAGCTGTTTTTT.